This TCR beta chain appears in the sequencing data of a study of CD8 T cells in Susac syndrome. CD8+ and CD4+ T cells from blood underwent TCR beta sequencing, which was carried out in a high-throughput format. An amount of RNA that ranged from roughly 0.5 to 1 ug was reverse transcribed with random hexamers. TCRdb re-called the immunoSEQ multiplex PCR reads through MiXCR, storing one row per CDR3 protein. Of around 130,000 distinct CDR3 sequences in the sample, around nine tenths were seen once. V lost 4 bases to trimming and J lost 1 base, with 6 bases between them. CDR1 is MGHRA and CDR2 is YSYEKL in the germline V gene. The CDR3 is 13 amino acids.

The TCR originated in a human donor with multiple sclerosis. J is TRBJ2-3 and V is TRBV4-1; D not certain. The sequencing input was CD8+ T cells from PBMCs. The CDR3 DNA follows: TGCGCCAGCAGCCCGCAGGGCACAGATACGCAGTATTTT. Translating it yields CASSPQGTDTQYF.